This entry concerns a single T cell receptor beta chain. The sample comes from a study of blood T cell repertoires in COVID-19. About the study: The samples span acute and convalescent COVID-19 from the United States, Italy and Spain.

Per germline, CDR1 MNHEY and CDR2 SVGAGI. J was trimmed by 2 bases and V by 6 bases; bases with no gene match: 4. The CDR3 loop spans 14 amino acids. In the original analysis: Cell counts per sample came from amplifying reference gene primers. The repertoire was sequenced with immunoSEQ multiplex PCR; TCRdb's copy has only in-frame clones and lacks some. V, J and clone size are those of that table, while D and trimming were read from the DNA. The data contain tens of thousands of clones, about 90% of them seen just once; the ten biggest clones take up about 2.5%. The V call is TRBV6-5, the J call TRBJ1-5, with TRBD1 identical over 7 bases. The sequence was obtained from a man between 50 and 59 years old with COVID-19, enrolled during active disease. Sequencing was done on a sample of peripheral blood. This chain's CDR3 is CASRTGLGNQPQHF. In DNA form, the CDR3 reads TGTGCCAGCAGGACAGGGTTGGGCAATCAGCCCCAGCATTTT.